This T cell receptor (beta chain) stems from a study of T cell responses to AZD1222 COVID-19 vaccine. The CDR3 is made up of 14 amino acids. Germline trimming cut 0 bases from V and 7 bases from J; bases unmatched to any gene: 2. Per the germline V gene, CDR1 is SGHKS and CDR2 is YYEKEE (reference sequence). Sequencing used immunoSEQ multiplex PCR; TCRdb keeps in-frame clones, though not all of them. The sample includes more than 85,000 clones, about 89% seen only once; the top ten take 15% to 20%. The sample in question was peripheral blood, obtained on day 0 of AZD1222 vaccination. This chain links TRBV5-5 with TRBJ1-4; 8 bases map to TRBD1. The TCR was taken from an adult in good health. The CDR3 region has the DNA TGTGCCAGCAGCTTGGGTGGGACAGGTGAAAAACTGTTTTTT. Translated: CASSLGGTGEKLFF.